This T cell receptor delta chain was identified in a study of gamma-delta T cells after stem cell transplantation. TCRdb re-called clones from the RT-PCR reads using CATT. This table holds over a thousand delta-chain clones, around 50% found once. This CDR3 is built from 21 residues. V shed 1 base and J shed 0 bases, with 29 bases lying between them. Germline V gene sequence: CDR1 GEAIGNYY, CDR2 EKD. The clonotype was recovered from a human donor. It is not recorded whose cells these are; they may come from a transplant donor. Sequencing used gamma-delta T cells. V usage is TRDV2 and J usage is TRDJ1; TRDD3 might be the D (5 bases). CDR3 nucleotides: TGTGCCTGTGACACACTTGACCTCGTTTACGCCGCGGGGGTGTACACCGATAAACTCATCTTT. Protein sequence: CACDTLDLVYAAGVYTDKLIF.